The TCR beta chain under discussion was sequenced for a study of memory CD4+ T cells and cytomegalovirus serostatus. About the study: This sample comes from healthy Belgian adults, 8 to 10 CMV seropositive, approximately 24 seronegative. Study-wide results and limits: Suggested: most of the CMV-linked TCR signature lies in CD4+ memory cells.

Germline V CDR1 and CDR2: GTSNPN, SVGIG (reference sequence). Trimming removed 2 bases from V and 5 bases from J; junction bases left unmatched: 7. The CDR3 totals 15 residues. On this clone itself: The antigen is unknown.

Clones were read by immunoSEQ multiplex PCR, and TCRdb kept only the in-frame ones, dropping some. There are around 30,000 clones in the sample; around 76% occur only once, and over 0.55% lies in the top ten. The sort gate was single viable CD3+CD4+CD8-CD45RO+ cells for memory CD4+ T cells. Donors' CMV status reflects serum IgG against pp150, pp28, p38, p52. Sequencing input: memory CD4+ T cells from blood. V usage is TRBV30 and J usage is TRBJ2-3; 10 bases fit TRBD1. This sequence originates from an adult in good health and CMV-seronegative. Some clones in this sample may be carry-over from other donors' samples. The CDR3 sequence is CAWSPRQGAGDTQYF. CDR3 nucleotides: TGTGCCTGGAGTCCCCGACAGGGGGCCGGAGATACGCAGTATTTT. The whole variable domain, remainder taken from reference TRBV30 and TRBJ2-3, is SQTIHQWPATLVQPVGSPLSLECTVEGTSNPNLYWYRQAAGRGLQLLFYSVGIGQISSEVPQNLSASRPQDRQFILSSKKLLLSDSGFYLCAWSPRQGAGDTQYFGPGTRLTVL.